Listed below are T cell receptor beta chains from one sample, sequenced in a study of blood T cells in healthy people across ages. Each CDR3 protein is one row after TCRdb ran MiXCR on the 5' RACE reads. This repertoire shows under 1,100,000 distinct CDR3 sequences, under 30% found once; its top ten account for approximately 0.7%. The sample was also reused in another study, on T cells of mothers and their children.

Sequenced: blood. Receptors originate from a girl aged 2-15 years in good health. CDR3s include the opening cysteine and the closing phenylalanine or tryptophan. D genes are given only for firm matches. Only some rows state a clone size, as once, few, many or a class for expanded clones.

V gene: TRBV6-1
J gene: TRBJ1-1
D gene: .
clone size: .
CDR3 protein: CASIWYTEAFF
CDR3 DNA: TGTGCCAGCATTTGGTACACCGAGGCTTTCTTT

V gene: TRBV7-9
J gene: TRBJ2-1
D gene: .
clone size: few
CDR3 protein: CASSPGVSYNEQLF
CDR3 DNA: TGTGCCAGCAGCCCGGGGGTCTCCTACAATGAGCAGCTCTTC

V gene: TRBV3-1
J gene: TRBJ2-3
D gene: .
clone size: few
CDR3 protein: CASSRTPGSKGTQYF
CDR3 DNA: TGTGCCAGCAGCCGTACCCCAGGATCGAAGGGCACGCAGTATTTT

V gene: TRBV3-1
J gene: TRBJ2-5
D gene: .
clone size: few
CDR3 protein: CASSQVGKGKTQCF
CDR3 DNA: TGTGCCAGCAGCCAAGTGGGAAAGGGGAAGACCCAGTGCTTC

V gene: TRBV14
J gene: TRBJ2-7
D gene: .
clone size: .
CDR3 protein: CASSQGSSTEQYF
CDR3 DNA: TGTGCCAGCAGCCAAGGTTCATCCACCGAGCAGTACTTC

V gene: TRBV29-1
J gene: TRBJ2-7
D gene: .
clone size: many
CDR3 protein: CSVERGSGEQYF
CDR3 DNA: TGCAGCGTTGAACGGGGGTCGGGGGAGCAGTACTTC

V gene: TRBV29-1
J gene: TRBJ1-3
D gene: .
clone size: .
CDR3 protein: CSVEDDQLTGNTIYF
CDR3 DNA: TGCAGCGTTGAAGACGACCAGCTAACTGGAAACACCATATATTTT

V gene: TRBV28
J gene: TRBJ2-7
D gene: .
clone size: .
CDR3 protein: CASSLTGPLSYEQYF
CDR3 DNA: TGTGCCAGCAGTTTGACAGGCCCCCTCTCCTACGAGCAGTACTTC

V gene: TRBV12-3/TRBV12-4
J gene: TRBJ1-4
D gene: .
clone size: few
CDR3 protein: CASSLITSEKLFF
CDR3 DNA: TGTGCCAGCAGTTTAATCACCTCAGAAAAACTGTTTTTT

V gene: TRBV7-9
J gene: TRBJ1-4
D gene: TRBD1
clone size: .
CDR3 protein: CASRPKPGDRSNEKLFF
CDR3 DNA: TGTGCCAGCAGACCAAAACCGGGGGACAGGTCGAATGAAAAACTGTTTTTT

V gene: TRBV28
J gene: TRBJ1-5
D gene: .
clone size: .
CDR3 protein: CASRRQEHNQPQHF
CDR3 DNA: TGTGCCAGCAGACGTCAGGAGCACAATCAGCCCCAGCATTTT

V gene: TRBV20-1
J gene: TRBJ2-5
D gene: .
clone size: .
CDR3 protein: CSARDLSRGEETQYF
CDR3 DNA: TGCAGTGCTAGAGATCTTAGTAGAGGGGAAGAGACCCAGTACTTC

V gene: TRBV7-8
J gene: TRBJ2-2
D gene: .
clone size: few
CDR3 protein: CASSSYPEPEDRTGELFF
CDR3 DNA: TGTGCCAGCAGCTCATATCCTGAGCCCGAGGATAGGACCGGGGAGCTGTTTTTT

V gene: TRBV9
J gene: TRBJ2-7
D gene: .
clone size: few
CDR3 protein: CASSVATGLFYEQYF
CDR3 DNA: TGTGCCAGCAGCGTAGCTACCGGACTTTTCTACGAGCAGTACTTC

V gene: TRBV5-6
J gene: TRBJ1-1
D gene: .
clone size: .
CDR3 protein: CASSLVQGMSEAFF
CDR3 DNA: TGTGCCAGCAGCTTGGTTCAGGGGATGTCTGAAGCTTTCTTT

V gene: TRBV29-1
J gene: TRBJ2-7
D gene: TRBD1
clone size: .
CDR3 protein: CSVVPGQGPYEQYF
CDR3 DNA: TGCAGCGTTGTGCCGGGACAGGGACCCTACGAGCAGTACTTC

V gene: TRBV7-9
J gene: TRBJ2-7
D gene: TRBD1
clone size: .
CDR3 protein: CASSSRDRAKEYEQYF
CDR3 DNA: TGTGCCAGCAGCTCCCGAGACAGGGCCAAAGAATACGAGCAGTACTTC

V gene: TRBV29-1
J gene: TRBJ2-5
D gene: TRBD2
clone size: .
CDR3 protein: CSVESGGAFETQYF
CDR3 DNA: TGCAGCGTTGAAAGCGGGGGGGCATTTGAGACCCAGTACTTC

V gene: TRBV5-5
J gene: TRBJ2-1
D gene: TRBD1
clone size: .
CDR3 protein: CASSPLTGGPIQFF
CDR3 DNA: TGTGCCAGCAGCCCACTGACAGGGGGCCCGATACAGTTCTTC

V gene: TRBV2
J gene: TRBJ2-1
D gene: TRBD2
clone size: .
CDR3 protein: CASRNPGLAEKSAYNEQFF
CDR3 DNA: TGTGCCAGCAGAAATCCGGGACTAGCGGAAAAGTCCGCCTACAATGAGCAGTTCTTC